This TCR beta chain was identified in a study of spatial heterogeneity in lung cancer. Across the whole study: A consistent excess of beta-chain over alpha-chain sequences was detected.

TCRdb reprocessed the 5' RACE reads via MiXCR and lists one record per CDR3 protein. This sample has tens of thousands of distinct CDR3 sequences, with around 7% found just once. Noted time point: sample taken at primary tumor resection. Whole RNA, isolated from tumor, nontumor lung or frozen PBMC, was sequenced without prior sorting. This clonotype was seen many times. CDR1 is DFQATT and CDR2 is SNEGSKA in the germline V gene (reference sequence). The CDR3 contains 11 residues. The ends were cut back, 1 base at V and 7 bases at J, with 7 bases in the middle. The TCR sequence derives from a female donor with early-stage non-small cell lung cancer. V gene TRBV20-1 combines with J gene TRBJ1-1; D gene uncertain. Material: PBMCs, obtained at surgery. CDR3 amino acids: CSARASHEAFF. CDR3 nucleotides: TGCAGTGCTAGAGCCAGCCATGAAGCTTTCTTT.